This T cell receptor (beta chain) emerged from a study of identical twins. The CDR3 has 15 amino acids. Germline lookup yields CDR1 DFQATT and CDR2 SNEGSKA (reference sequence). Trimming pared 0 bases from V and 1 base from J, leaving 11 bases between. TCRdb analysed the 5' RACE reads with MiXCR anew, one entry per CDR3 protein. The table includes approximately 550,000 distinct CDR3 sequences, approximately 20% detected once. These same data were also listed under a study on yellow fever vaccine responses in identical twins.

Source material: CD4+ T cells sorted from blood. The receptor was isolated from a woman aged 18 to 35 in good health. The J gene is TRBJ2-3, the V gene TRBV20-1; D is perhaps TRBD2 (6 bases). Here the CDR3 reads CSARETGDRTDTQYF. The CDR3 DNA is TGCAGTGCTAGAGAAACGGGGGATCGCACAGATACGCAGTATTTT.